The next 27 T cell receptor beta chains were all read from a single sample in a study of vaccination and CD4 T cells after COVID-19. These receptors are not linked to any known antigen. As for time point: late sampling 161 to 241 days after vaccination in three convalescent patients. Indicated treatment: roughly 11-day PBMC culture with coronavirus spike peptide pools or control peptides (ViraFEST assay). Once obtained from cultured CD4+ T cells, the DNA was sequenced using the Oncomine TCR Beta short-read assay. From the PCR reads, TCRdb called clonotypes with MiXCR, one entry per CDR3 protein. In the table there are 20,000 to 30,000 distinct CDR3 sequences, around a third of which are singletons. Sequenced material: CD4+ T cells from blood, cultured in vitro, taken about 7 months after SARS-CoV-2 vaccination. These TCRs come from a human donor who had recovered from COVID-19.

This chain links TRBV15 with TRBJ1-6; D not certain. Trimming removed 3 bases from V and 1 base from J, with 10 bases in between. The CDR3 consists of 16 residues. The germline gives CDR1 LNHNV, CDR2 YYDKDF (reference sequence). CDR3 amino acids: CATSSRIGSYNSPLHF. The CDR3 nucleotides read TGTGCCACCAGCAGCCGAATAGGGTCCTATAATTCACCCCTCCACTTT.

V is TRBV20-1 and J is TRBJ1-5; perhaps TRBD1 as D (5 bases). The V gene lost 1 base and the J gene lost 6 bases, with 19 bases spanning the gap. The CDR3 runs to 16 residues. From germline, CDR1 is DFQATT and CDR2 SNEGSKA (reference sequence). The CDR3 protein is CSARVPGPGSVQPQHF. The CDR3 bases are TGCAGTGCTAGAGTTCCCGGTCCAGGGTCCGTTCAGCCCCAGCATTTT.

As to this clonotype: One end of the junction is discordant with germline, which a read error may explain. The chain links TRBV20-1 to TRBJ2-7; possible D gene TRBD2, 6 bases. The CDR3 totals 14 residues. CDR1 is DFQATT and CDR2 is SNEGSKA in the germline V gene (reference sequence). CDR3 loop: CSASYGSGSYGQYF. In DNA form, the CDR3 reads TGCAGTGCTAGTTACGGGAGTGGCTCCTACGGGCAGTACTTC.

J is TRBJ1-6 and V is TRBV7-2; 7 bases agree with TRBD1. The germline gives CDR1 SGHTA, CDR2 FQGNSA. With V trimmed by 4 bases and J by 8 bases, 2 bases remained unmatched. The CDR3 length is 13 residues. The CDR3 spells CASSYDRDSPLHF. The CDR3 bases are TGTGCCAGCAGCTACGACAGGGATTCACCCCTCCACTTT.

This clonotype was seen more than once but under ten times. The rearrangement links TRBV20-1 to TRBJ1-6; D is unclear. Germline CDR1 is DFQATT and CDR2 is SNEGSKA (reference sequence). The CDR3 has 14 amino acids. V lost 4 bases, J lost 8 bases, and 15 bases lay in between. This CDR3 reads CSANLGRSDSPLHF. CDR3 in DNA: TGCAGTGCTAACTTGGGCAGGTCAGATTCACCCCTCCACTTT.

This clonotype occurred a few times. The chain has TRBV20-1 and TRBJ2-1; 9 bases map to TRBD2. This CDR3 region has 16 residues. Unmatched junction bases numbered 10, after V lost 3 bases and J lost 4 bases. The germline V gene encodes CDR1 DFQATT and CDR2 SNEGSKA (reference sequence). This CDR3 is CSASSRLAEGYNEQFF. The CDR3 DNA reads TGCAGTGCTAGTTCTCGACTAGCGGAGGGATACAATGAGCAGTTCTTC.

V usage is TRBV6-5 and J usage is TRBJ1-5; 8 bases align to TRBD1. The germline CDR1 and CDR2 sequences are MNHEY and SVGAGI. The CDR3 is 20 residues long. V was clipped by 0 bases and J by 0 bases; unmatched bases: 13. The DNA for the CDR3 is TGTGCCAGCAGTTACTCGAGGACAGGGCCGACTAAGTATAGCAATCAGCCCCAGCATTTT. Translation gives CASSYSRTGPTKYSNQPQHF.

In the case of this clonotype: At one of its ends the junction is not consistent with the germline gene, which may arise from a read error. The chain couples TRBV7-2 to TRBJ2-3, with 10 bases lining up with TRBD2. This CDR3 is 16 amino acids long. The germline V gene encodes CDR1 SGHTA and CDR2 FQGNSA. CDR3 bases: TGCGCCAGCAGCCAAGTAGGGACTAGCGGCACAGATACGCAGTATTTT. It encodes CASSQVGTSGTDTQYF.

The chain has TRBV28 and TRBJ1-6; TRBD1 aligns across 7 bases. CDR1 and CDR2 (germline): MDHEN, SYDVKM. The CDR3 totals 15 residues. With 6 bases clipped from V and 5 bases from J, the junction kept 7 bases outside the gene matches. The CDR3 here is CASRESGGDNSPLHF. The CDR3 DNA follows: TGTGCCAGCAGAGAATCAGGGGGGGATAATTCACCCCTCCACTTT. The variable domain in full, completed from reference TRBV28 and TRBJ1-6, reads DVKVTQSSRYLVKRTGEKVFLECVQDMDHENMFWYRQDPGLGLRLIYFSYDVKMKEKGDIPEGYSVSREKKERFSLILESASTNQTSMYLCASRESGGDNSPLHFGNGTRLTVT.

The J gene is TRBJ2-1, the V gene TRBV20-1, with 11 nucleotides matching TRBD2. From germline, CDR1 is DFQATT and CDR2 SNEGSKA (reference sequence). V was pared by 4 bases and J by 7 bases, with 6 bases of the junction left unmatched. The CDR3 has 14 residues. The CDR3 loop reads CSATGTSGANEQFF. CDR3 DNA sequence: TGCAGTGCTACCGGGACTAGCGGAGCGAATGAGCAGTTCTTC.

This chain uses TRBV20-1 with TRBJ2-3; no reliable D call. Germline V gene data show CDR1 as DFQATT and CDR2 as SNEGSKA (reference sequence). The CDR3 length is 13 residues. Between the trimmed V and J ends, which lost 8 bases and 3 bases, there was a span of 15 bases. In DNA, the CDR3 is TGCAGTCCCCCGGGCCTATTTACAGATACGCAGTATTTT. Translating it yields CSPPGLFTDTQYF.

The chain uses TRBV20-1 and TRBJ2-7; D is unresolved. V lost 3 bases and J 0 bases, leaving 12 bases between the germline ends. The CDR3 is made up of 14 amino acids. CDR1 is DFQATT, CDR2 SNEGSKA, per germline (reference sequence). CDR3 DNA: TGCAGTGCTAGCAGCCCTTCTAGCTCCTACGAGCAGTACTTC. Translation: CSASSPSSSYEQYF.

The chain employs TRBV20-1 and TRBJ1-6; TRBD1 aligns across 7 bases. The length of the CDR3 is 14 residues. V lost 3 bases to trimming and J lost 7 bases; unmatched junction nucleotides: 6. Germline CDR1 DFQATT, CDR2 SNEGSKA (reference sequence). As DNA, the CDR3 is TGCAGTGCTAGCCTGGGACAGACAAATTCACCCCTCCACTTT. It encodes CSASLGQTNSPLHF.

This clonotype has more than one count but fewer than ten. The V and J genes are TRBV28 and TRBJ2-7; D uncertain. Germline-derived CDR1 and CDR2 are MDHEN and SYDVKM. The CDR3 is 12 residues long. The V and J ends lost 6 bases and 6 bases respectively, with 12 bases between them. CDR3 in amino acids: CASSEFVGEQYF. As DNA, the CDR3 is TGTGCCAGCAGCGAATTCGTAGGCGAGCAGTACTTC.

This clonotype has only a few counts. The chain combines TRBV7-9 with TRBJ2-3, with 9 bases lining up with TRBD2. The CDR3 is 14 residues long. Germline-derived CDR1 and CDR2 are SEHNR and FQNEAQ (reference sequence). V shed 4 bases and J 4 bases; nucleotides not matched to a gene: 3. CDR3 DNA: TGTGCCAGCAGCTGGCGGGAGGGGGCAGATACGCAGTATTTT. Protein product: CASSWREGADTQYF.

The chain joins TRBV20-1 to TRBJ1-6; 12 bases align to TRBD1. J lost 2 bases, V lost 6 bases, and 5 bases had no gene match. CDR1 is DFQATT, CDR2 SNEGSKA, per germline (reference sequence). CDR3 length: 16 amino acids. CDR3 amino acids: CSARGTGGPYNSPLHF. The CDR3 nucleotides are TGCAGTGCCCGAGGGACAGGGGGCCCCTATAATTCACCCCTCCACTTT.

J is TRBJ2-7 and V is TRBV20-1, with D possibly TRBD2 on 6 matching bases. The CDR3 consists of 14 residues. Germline CDR1 DFQATT, CDR2 SNEGSKA (reference sequence). The ends were cut back, 6 bases at V and 3 bases at J, with 18 bases in the middle. In nucleotides, the CDR3 is TGCAGTGCCCAGTACGGGGGAGGTTACTACGAGCAGTACTTC. This encodes CSAQYGGGYYEQYF.

V gene TRBV20-1 combines with J gene TRBJ2-1, with TRBD2 matching 7 bases. V was clipped by 0 bases and J by 3 bases; unmatched bases: 11. Looked up from germline, CDR1 is DFQATT and CDR2 is SNEGSKA (reference sequence). This CDR3 has 17 residues. CDR3 residues: CSARDPRLAGNYNEQFF. The CDR3 nucleotides are TGCAGTGCTAGAGACCCCCGGTTAGCGGGCAACTACAATGAGCAGTTCTTC.

V is TRBV29-1 and J is TRBJ1-2; D is ambiguous. This CDR3 contains 10 residues. The germline V gene has CDR1 SQVTM and CDR2 ANQGSEA. Between the trimmed V and J ends, which lost 4 bases and 9 bases, there was a span of 9 bases. The CDR3 DNA is TGCAGCGTTGGGGTCTCTAGCTACACCTTC. Its translation: CSVGVSSYTF.

The rearrangement links TRBV20-1 to TRBJ1-1; 8 bases align to TRBD1. This CDR3 has 13 residues. The germline CDR1 and CDR2 sequences are DFQATT and SNEGSKA (reference sequence). Trimming at V came to 6 bases and at J to 0 bases, leaving 3 bases not matched to a gene. CDR3 DNA: TGCAGTGCCCACAGGGGGATGAACACTGAAGCTTTCTTT. Its protein product is CSAHRGMNTEAFF.

This clonotype was observed a few times. V usage is TRBV20-1 and J usage is TRBJ2-7; tentatively, D is TRBD2 (6 bases). The CDR3 contains 17 residues. Germline lookup yields CDR1 DFQATT and CDR2 SNEGSKA (reference sequence). With 0 bases removed from V and 5 bases from J, the gap between germline ends came to 23 bases. In nucleotides, the CDR3 is TGCAGTGCTAGAGATTCCCAGTTGGGGCTAGCGCTGAACGAGCAGTACTTC. Translated, it gives CSARDSQLGLALNEQYF.

The chain couples TRBV11-2 to TRBJ2-5; D is uncertain. Trimming took off 3 bases at V and 2 bases at J, with 10 bases between the two ends. CDR3 length: 14 residues. Germline CDR1 reads SGHAT; CDR2 reads FQNNGV. CDR3 nucleotide sequence: TGTGCCAGCAGCTTTAGACCGAGACAAGAGACCCAGTACTTC. It encodes CASSFRPRQETQYF.

This clonotype has more than one count but fewer than ten. The gene calls are TRBV20-1 and TRBJ2-1, with TRBD1 as a possible D gene (5 bases). V dropped 3 bases and J dropped 0 bases, with 12 bases sitting between them. Germline CDR1 is DFQATT and CDR2 is SNEGSKA (reference sequence). This CDR3 comprises 15 residues. CDR3 region: CSARGPTTSYNEQFF. CDR3 in DNA: TGCAGTGCTAGGGGGCCTACGACCTCCTACAATGAGCAGTTCTTC.

The gene calls are TRBV12-3 or TRBV12-4 and TRBJ1-2, with 8 positions matching TRBD1. V trimming: 5 bases; J trimming: 4 bases; junction bases outside the gene matches: 9. This CDR3 comprises 15 residues. CDR3 sequence reads: CASSPSGTGLYGYTF. CDR3 coding DNA: TGTGCCAGCAGTCCCTCCGGGACAGGACTCTATGGCTACACCTTC.

V is TRBV2 and J is TRBJ1-5; tentative D call: TRBD1 (6 bases). The CDR3 has 15 amino acids. V was trimmed by 3 bases and J by 1 base, leaving 10 bases between them. Germline V gene lookup returns CDR1 SNHLY and CDR2 FYNNEI. CDR3 bases: TGTGCCAGCAGTGATCACAGGGTAAGCAATCAGCCCCAGCATTTT. Protein sequence: CASSDHRVSNQPQHF. Full variable domain (outside the CDR3, taken from reference TRBV2 and TRBJ1-5): EPEVTQTPSHQVTQMGQEVILRCVPISNHLYFYWYRQILGQKVEFLVSFYNNEISEKSEIFDDQFSVERPDGSNFTLKIRSTKLEDSAMYFCASSDHRVSNQPQHFGDGTRLSIL.

The chain couples TRBV6-1 to TRBJ2-5, with no clear D. V was cut by 4 bases and J by 2 bases, with 8 bases left in between. The CDR3 is 13 amino acids. Germline-derived CDR1 and CDR2 are MNHNS and SASEGT. CDR3 bases: TGTGCCAGCAGTGTATCAGCTCAAGAGACCCAGTACTTC. This sequence encodes CASSVSAQETQYF.

This chain uses TRBV2 with TRBJ2-1, with a possible D match to TRBD1 (5 bases). The CDR3 is 15 amino acids. CDR1 and CDR2 from the germline V gene are SNHLY and FYNNEI. V dropped 2 bases and J dropped 10 bases, with 18 bases sitting between them. The CDR3, as DNA: TGTGCCAGCAGTGAACTCCTAGGGGTAGTCGGGGAGCAGTTCTTC. Translated, it gives CASSELLGVVGEQFF.